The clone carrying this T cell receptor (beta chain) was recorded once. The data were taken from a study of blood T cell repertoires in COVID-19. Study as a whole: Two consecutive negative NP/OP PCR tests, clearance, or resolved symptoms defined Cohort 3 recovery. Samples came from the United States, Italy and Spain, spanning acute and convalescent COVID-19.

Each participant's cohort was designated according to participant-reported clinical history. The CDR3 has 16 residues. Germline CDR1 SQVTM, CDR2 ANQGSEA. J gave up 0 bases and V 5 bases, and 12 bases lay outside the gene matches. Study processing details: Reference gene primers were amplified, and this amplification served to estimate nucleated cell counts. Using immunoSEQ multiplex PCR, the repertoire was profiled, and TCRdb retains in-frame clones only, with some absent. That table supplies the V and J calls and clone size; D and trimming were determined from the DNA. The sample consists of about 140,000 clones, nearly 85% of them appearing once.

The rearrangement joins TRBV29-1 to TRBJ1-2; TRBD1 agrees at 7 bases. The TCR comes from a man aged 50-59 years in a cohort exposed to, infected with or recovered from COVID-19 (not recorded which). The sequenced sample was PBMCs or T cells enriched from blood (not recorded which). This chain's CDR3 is CSVQGGQGRTNYGYTF. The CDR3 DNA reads TGCAGCGTTCAAGGGGGCCAGGGGCGCACTAACTATGGCTACACCTTC.